The clone carrying this T cell receptor beta chain is labeled as medium-sized (0.01 to 0.1%). Its antigen is not known. This beta chain represents an off-target read in a library built for alpha chains; its size is of limited meaning. The CDR3 runs to 14 residues. Trimming took off 5 bases at V and 7 bases at J, with 12 bases between the two ends. Germline-derived CDR1 and CDR2 are MNHEY and SVGAGI. The sample belongs to a study of spatial heterogeneity in lung cancer. Study context: Raw sequencing reads included, on average, more than 8.5 appearances of each unique TCR and UMI combination.

The time point denotes: sample taken at primary tumor resection. TCR cDNA molecules each had a unique molecular identifier. One entry per CDR3 protein results from TCRdb running MiXCR on the 5' RACE reads. The profile shows about 6,000 distinct CDR3 sequences, 11% to 15% of them singletons. Findings and caveats of the study: It was found that expanded intratumoral alpha and beta TCR counts tracked tumor mutation counts.

The chain carries TRBV6-5 and TRBJ1-6; perhaps TRBD1 as D (5 bases). Source: lung tumor tissue, taken at surgery. The source of this sequence is a male donor with early-stage non-small cell lung cancer. The CDR3 spells CASSNAGHNSPLHF. The CDR3 DNA reads as TGTGCCAGCAGTAACGCAGGACACAATTCACCCCTCCACTTT.